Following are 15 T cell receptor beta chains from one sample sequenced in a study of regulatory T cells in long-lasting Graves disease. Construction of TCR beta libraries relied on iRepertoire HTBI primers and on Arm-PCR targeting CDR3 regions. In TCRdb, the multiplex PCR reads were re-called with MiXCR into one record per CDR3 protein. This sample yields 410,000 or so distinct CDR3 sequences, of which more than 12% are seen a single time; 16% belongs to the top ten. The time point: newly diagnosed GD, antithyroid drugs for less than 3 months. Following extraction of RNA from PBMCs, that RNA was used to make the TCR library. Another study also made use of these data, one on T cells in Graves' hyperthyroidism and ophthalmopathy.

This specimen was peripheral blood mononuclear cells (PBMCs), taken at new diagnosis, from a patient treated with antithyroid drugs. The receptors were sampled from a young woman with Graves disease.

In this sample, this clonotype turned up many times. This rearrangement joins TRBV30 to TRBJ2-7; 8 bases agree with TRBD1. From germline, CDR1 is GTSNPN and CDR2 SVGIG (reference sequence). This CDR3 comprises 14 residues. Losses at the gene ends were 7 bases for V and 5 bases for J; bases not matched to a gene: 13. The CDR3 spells CASRHSTGEDEQYF. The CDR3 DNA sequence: TGTGCCTCACGTCATTCGACAGGGGAGGACGAGCAGTACTTC.

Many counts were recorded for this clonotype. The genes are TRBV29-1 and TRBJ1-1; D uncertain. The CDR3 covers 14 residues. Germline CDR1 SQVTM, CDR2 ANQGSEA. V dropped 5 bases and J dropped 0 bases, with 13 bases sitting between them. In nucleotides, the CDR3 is TGCAGCGTTTGGACTCCAGGCCTGAACACTGAAGCTTTCTTT. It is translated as CSVWTPGLNTEAFF.

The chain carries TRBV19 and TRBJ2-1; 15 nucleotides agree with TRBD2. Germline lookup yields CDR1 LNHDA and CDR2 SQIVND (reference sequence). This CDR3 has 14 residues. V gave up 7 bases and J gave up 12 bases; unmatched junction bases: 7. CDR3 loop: CASTSGLAGGGQFF. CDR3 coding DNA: TGTGCCAGTACCTCGGGACTAGCGGGAGGCGGGCAGTTCTTC.

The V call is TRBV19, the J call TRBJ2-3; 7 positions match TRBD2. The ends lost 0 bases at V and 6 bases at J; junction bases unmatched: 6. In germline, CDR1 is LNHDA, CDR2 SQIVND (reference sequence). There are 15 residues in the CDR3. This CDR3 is CASSIDGRWGDTQYF. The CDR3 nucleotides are TGTGCCAGTAGTATAGACGGGAGGTGGGGCGATACGCAGTATTTT.

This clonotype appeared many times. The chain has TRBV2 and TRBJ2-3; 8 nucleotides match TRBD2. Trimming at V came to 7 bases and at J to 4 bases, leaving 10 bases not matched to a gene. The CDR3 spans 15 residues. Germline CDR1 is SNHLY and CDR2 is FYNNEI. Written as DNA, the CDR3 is TGTGCCAGCACAATACTCGGGAGGGCATCAGATACGCAGTATTTT. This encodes CASTILGRASDTQYF.

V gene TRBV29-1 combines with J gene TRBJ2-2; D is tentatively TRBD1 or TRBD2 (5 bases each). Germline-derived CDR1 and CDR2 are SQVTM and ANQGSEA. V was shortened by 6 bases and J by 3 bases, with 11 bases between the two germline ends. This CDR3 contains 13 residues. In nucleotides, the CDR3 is TGCAGCGTCGGGGACCCAGACACCGGGGAGCTGTTTTTT. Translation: CSVGDPDTGELFF.

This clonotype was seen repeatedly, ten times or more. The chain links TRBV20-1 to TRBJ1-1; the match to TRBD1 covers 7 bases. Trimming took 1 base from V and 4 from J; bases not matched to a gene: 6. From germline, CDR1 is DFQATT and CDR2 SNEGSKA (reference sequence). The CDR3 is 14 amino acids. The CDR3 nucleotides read TGCAGTGCTAGAGCAGCGACAGGGATCACTGAAGCTTTCTTT. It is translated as CSARAATGITEAFF.

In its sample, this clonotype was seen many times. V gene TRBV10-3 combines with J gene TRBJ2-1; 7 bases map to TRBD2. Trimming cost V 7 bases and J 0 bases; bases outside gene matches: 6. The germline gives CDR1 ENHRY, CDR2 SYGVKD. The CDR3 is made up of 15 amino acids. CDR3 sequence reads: CAINQAGNSYNEQFF. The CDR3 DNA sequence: TGTGCCATCAACCAAGCGGGGAACTCCTACAATGAGCAGTTCTTC.

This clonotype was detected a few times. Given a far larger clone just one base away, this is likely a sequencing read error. The CDR3 loop is CSARGAWDSEQFF. The CDR3 DNA reads TGCAGTGCTAGAGGTGCCTGGGATTCCGAGCAGTTCTTC. The gene calls are TRBV20-1 and TRBJ2-1; the D is unclear. Germline V gene sequence: CDR1 DFQATT, CDR2 SNEGSKA (reference sequence). V was trimmed by 1 base and J by 10 bases, leaving 14 bases between them. The CDR3 length is 13 residues.

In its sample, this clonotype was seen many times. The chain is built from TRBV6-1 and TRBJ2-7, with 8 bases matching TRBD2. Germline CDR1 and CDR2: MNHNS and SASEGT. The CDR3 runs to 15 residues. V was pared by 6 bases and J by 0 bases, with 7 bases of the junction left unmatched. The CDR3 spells CASRLTSDSSYEQYF. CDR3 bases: TGTGCCAGCAGGCTGACTAGCGACAGCTCCTACGAGCAGTACTTC.

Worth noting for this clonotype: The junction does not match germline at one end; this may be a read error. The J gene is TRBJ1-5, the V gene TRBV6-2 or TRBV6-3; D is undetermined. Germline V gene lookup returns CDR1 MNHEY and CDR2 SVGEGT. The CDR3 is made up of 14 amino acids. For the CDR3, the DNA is TGTGCCAGCAGCTTGGACTTGGGCAATCAGCCCCAGCGTTTT. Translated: CASSLDLGNQPQRF.

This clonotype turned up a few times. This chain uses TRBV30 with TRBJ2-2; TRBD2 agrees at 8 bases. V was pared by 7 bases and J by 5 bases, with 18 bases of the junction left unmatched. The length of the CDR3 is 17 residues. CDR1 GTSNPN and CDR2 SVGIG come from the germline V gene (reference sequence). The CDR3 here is CASQTPISGAGTGELFF. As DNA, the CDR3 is TGTGCCTCCCAGACTCCAATTAGCGGGGCGGGAACCGGGGAGCTGTTTTTT.

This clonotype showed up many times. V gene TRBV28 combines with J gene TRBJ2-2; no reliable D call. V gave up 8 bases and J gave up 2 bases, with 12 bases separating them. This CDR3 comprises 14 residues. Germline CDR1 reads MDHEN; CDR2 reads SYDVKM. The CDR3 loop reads CASGGVPNTGELFF. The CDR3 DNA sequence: TGTGCCAGCGGCGGAGTACCAAACACCGGGGAGCTGTTTTTT.

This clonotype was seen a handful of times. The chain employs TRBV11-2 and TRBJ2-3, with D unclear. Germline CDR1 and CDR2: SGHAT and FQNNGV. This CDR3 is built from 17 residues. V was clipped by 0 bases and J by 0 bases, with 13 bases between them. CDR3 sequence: CASSLDRASRSTDTQYF. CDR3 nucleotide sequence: TGTGCCAGCAGCTTAGATCGGGCGAGCAGGAGCACAGATACGCAGTATTTT.

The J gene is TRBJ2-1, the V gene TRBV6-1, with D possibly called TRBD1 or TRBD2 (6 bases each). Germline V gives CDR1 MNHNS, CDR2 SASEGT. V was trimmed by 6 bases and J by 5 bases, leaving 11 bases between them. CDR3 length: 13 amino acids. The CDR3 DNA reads TGTGCCAGCAGGGAGGGACAAAACAATGAGCAGTTCTTC. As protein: CASREGQNNEQFF.